This T cell receptor (beta chain) was retrieved from a study of technical replicates of blood from a few donors. Unmatched junction bases numbered 10, after V lost 5 bases and J lost 12 bases. This CDR3 is 15 amino acids long. Per germline, CDR1 PRHDT and CDR2 FYEKMQ (reference sequence). Produced via immunoSEQ multiplex PCR; TCRdb's table is partial and in-frame only. Of about 83,000 clones in the sample, about 95% were seen once. The sequenced material came from T cells isolated from PBMCs. V is TRBV13 and J is TRBJ2-1; 13 nucleotides match TRBD2. The clonotype was recovered from a human donor in good health. Here the CDR3 DNA reads TGTGCCAGCAGCCCCCCCCGGACTAGCGGGAGCGTGCAGTTCTTC. Translating it yields CASSPPRTSGSVQFF.